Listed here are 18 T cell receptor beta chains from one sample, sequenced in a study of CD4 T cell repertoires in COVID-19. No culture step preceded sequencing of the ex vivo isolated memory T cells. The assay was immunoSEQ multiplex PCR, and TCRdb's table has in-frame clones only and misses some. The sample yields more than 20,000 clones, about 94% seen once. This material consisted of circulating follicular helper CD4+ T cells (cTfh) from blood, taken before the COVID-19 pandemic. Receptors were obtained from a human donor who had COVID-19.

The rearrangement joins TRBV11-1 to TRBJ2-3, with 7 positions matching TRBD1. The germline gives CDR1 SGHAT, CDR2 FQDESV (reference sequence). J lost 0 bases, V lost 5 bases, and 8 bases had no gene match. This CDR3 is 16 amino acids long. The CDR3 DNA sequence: TGTGCCAGCAGCCCAGGGGACAGCCCTAGCACAGATACGCAGTATTTT. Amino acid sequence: CASSPGDSPSTDTQYF.

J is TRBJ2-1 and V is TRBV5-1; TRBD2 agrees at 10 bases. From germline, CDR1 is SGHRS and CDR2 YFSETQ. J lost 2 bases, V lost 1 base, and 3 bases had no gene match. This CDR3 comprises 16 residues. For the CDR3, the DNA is TGCGCCAGCAGCTTGAGCGGGGGGGCACCCTACAATGAGCAGTTCTTC. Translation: CASSLSGGAPYNEQFF.

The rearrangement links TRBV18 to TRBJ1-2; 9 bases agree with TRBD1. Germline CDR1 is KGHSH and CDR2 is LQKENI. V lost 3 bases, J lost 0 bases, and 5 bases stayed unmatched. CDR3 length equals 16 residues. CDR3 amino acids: CASSPGQGRPNYGYTF. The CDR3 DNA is TGTGCCAGCTCACCGGGACAGGGCCGCCCTAACTATGGCTACACCTTC.

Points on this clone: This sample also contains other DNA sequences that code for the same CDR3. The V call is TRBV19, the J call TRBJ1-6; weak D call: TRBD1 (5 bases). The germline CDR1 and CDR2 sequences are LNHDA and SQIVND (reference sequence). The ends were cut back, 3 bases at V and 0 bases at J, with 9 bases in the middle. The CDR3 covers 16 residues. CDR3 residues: CASSIDSRSYNSPLHF. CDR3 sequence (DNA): TGTGCCAGTAGTATCGACAGCCGCTCCTATAATTCACCCCTCCACTTT.

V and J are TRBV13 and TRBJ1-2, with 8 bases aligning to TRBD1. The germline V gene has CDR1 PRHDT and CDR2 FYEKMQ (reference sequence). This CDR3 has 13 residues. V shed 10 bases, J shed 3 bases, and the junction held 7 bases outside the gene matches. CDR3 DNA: TGTGCCACCACGACAGGGGCTTACTATGGCTACACCTTC. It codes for CATTTGAYYGYTF.

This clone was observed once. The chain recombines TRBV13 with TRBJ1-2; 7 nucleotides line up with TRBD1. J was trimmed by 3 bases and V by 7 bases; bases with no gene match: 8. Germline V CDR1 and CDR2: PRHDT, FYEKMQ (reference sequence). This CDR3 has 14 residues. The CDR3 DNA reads TGTGCCAGCATACGGACAGGAGGGTACTATGGCTACACCTTC. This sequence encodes CASIRTGGYYGYTF.

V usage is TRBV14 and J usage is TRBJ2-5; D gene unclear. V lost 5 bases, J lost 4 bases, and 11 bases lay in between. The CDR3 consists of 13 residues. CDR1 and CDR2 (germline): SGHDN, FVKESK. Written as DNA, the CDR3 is TGTGCCAGCAGCAGAGAGGCGTTAGAGACCCAGTACTTC. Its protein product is CASSREALETQYF.

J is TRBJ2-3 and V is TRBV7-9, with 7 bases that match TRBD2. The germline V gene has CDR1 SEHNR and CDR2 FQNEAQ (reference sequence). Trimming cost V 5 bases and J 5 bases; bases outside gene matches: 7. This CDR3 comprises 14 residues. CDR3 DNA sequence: TGTGCCAGCAGCCCTCGGGGGGTTGTAGATACGCAGTATTTT. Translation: CASSPRGVVDTQYF. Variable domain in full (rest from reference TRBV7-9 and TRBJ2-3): DTGVSQNPRHKITKRGQNVTFRCDPISEHNRLYWYRQTLGQGPEFLTYFQNEAQLEKSRLLSDRFSAERPKGSFSTLEIQRTEQGDSAMYLCASSPRGVVDTQYFGPGTRLTVL.

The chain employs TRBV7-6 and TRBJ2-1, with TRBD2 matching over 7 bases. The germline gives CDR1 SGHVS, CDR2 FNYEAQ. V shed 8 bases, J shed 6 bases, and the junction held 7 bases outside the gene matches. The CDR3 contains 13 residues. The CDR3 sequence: CASGASGGNEQFF. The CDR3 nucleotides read TGTGCCAGCGGCGCTAGCGGAGGCAATGAGCAGTTCTTC.

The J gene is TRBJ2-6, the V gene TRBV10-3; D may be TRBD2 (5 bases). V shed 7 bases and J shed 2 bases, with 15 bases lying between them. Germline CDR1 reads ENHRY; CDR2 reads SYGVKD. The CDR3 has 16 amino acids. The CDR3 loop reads CAITGDQAPGANVLTF. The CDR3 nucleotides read TGTGCCATCACCGGGGATCAAGCCCCTGGGGCCAACGTCCTGACTTTC.

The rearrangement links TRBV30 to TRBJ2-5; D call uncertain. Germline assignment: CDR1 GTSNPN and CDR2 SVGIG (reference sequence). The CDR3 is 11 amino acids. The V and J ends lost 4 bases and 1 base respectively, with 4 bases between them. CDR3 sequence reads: CAWTSQETQYF. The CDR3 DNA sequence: TGTGCCTGGACTAGCCAAGAGACCCAGTACTTC.

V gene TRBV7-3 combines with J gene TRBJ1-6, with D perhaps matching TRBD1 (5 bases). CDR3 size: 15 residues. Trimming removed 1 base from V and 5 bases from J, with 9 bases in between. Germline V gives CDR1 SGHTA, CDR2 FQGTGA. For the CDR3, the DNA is TGTGCCAGCAGCTTAATGGCAGGGAATAATTCACCCCTCCACTTT. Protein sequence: CASSLMAGNNSPLHF.

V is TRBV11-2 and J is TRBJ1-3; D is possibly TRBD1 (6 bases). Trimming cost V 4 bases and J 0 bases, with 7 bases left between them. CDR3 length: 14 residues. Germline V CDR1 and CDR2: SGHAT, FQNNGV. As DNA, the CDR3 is TGTGCCAGCAGCTCAGGGGACTCTGGAAACACCATATATTTT. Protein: CASSSGDSGNTIYF.

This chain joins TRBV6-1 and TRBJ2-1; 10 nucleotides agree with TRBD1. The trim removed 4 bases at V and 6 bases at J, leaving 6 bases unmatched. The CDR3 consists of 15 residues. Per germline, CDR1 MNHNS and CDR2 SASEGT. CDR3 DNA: TGTGCCAGCAGTGGCCGACAGGGGGCGATCAATGAGCAGTTCTTC. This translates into CASSGRQGAINEQFF.

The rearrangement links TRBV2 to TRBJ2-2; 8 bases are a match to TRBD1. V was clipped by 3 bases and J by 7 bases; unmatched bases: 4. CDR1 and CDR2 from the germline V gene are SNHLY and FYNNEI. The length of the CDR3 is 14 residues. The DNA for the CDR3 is TGTGCCAGCAGTGACCAGGGGGCGGGCGGGGAGCTGTTTTTT. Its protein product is CASSDQGAGGELFF. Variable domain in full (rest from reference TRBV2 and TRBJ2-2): EPEVTQTPSHQVTQMGQEVILRCVPISNHLYFYWYRQILGQKVEFLVSFYNNEISEKSEIFDDQFSVERPDGSNFTLKIRSTKLEDSAMYFCASSDQGAGGELFFGEGSRLTVL.

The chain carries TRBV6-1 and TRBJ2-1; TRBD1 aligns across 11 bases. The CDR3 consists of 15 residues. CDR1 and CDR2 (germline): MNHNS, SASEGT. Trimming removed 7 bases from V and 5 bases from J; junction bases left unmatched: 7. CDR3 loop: CASTRDRGGDNEQFF. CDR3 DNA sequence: TGTGCCAGCACCCGGGACAGGGGGGGGGACAATGAGCAGTTCTTC.

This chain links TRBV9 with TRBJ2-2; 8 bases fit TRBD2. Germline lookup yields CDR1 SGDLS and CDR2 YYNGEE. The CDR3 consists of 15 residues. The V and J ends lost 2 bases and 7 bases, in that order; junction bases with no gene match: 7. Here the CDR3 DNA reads TGTGCCAGCAGCGTCGGGGGGGCCGGTATCGGGGAGCTGTTTTTT. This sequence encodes CASSVGGAGIGELFF.

The DNA of the CDR3 is TGTGCCAGCATGGAGGAGGAGACCCAGTACTTC. Protein product: CASMEEETQYF. The genes are TRBV28 and TRBJ2-5, with D perhaps matching TRBD2 (5 bases). The CDR3 is 11 amino acids. Looked up from germline, CDR1 is MDHEN and CDR2 is SYDVKM. The V end lost 7 bases, the J end lost 5 bases, and 8 bases lay between the germline ends.